What follows are 20 T cell receptor beta chains derived from one specimen sequenced in a study of blood T cell repertoires in COVID-19. Clones were sequenced by immunoSEQ multiplex PCR, and TCRdb holds only the in-frame ones, with some missing. The profile shows 150,000 or so clones, roughly 93% of them singletons. What was sequenced was peripheral blood. Receptors were obtained from a woman aged 55-70 years with COVID-19, enrolled during active disease.

The J gene is TRBJ2-2, the V gene TRBV7-3; 8 bases agree with TRBD1. V was clipped by 4 bases and J by 2 bases; unmatched bases: 3. This CDR3 contains 15 residues. Germline CDR1 reads SGHTA; CDR2 reads FQGTGA. The CDR3 here is CASSSDRDNTGELFF. The CDR3 region has the DNA TGTGCCAGCAGCTCGGACAGGGATAACACCGGGGAGCTGTTTTTT.

This sequence joins TRBV7-2 and TRBJ2-1; 13 nucleotides agree with TRBD2. This CDR3 contains 19 residues. Unmatched junction bases numbered 9, after V lost 4 bases and J lost 0 bases. Germline V lookup: CDR1 SGHTA, CDR2 FQGNSA. DNA of the CDR3: TGTGCCAGCAGCTCCAGGTGGGGGACTAGCGGGGCCTCCTACAATGAGCAGTTCTTC. Protein: CASSSRWGTSGASYNEQFF.

The chain has TRBV7-8 and TRBJ2-7, with TRBD2 identical over 10 bases. CDR1 and CDR2 from the germline V gene are SGHVS and FQNEAQ. The J segment lost 4 bases and the V segment lost 0 bases, leaving 12 bases of the junction unmatched. This CDR3 spans 18 amino acids. CDR3 DNA: TGTGCCAGCAGCTTAGCCCCCGTTTTAGCGGGGGGTCCTTACGAGCAGTACTTC. This encodes CASSLAPVLAGGPYEQYF. Full variable domain (missing parts from reference TRBV7-8 and TRBJ2-7): GAGVSQSPRYKVAKRGQDVALRCDPISGHVSLFWYQQALGQGPEFLTYFQNEAQLDKSGLPSDRFFAERPEGSVSTLKIQRTQQEDSAVYLCASSLAPVLAGGPYEQYFGPGTRLTVT.

A few counts support this clone. Other nucleotide sequences from this sample produce the same CDR3. The chain carries TRBV10-3 and TRBJ1-1; D is ambiguous. Trimming took off 4 bases at V and 5 bases at J, with 8 bases between the two ends. CDR3 length: 12 residues. The germline CDR1 and CDR2 sequences are ENHRY and SYGVKD. The CDR3 coding sequence is TGTGCCATCAGTGGGGGAGGGACTGAAGCTTTCTTT. It translates to CAISGGGTEAFF.

V usage is TRBV7-3 and J usage is TRBJ2-7, with D unresolved. The germline V and J ends were trimmed by 5 bases and 2 bases, with 31 bases remaining between them. Germline lookup yields CDR1 SGHTA and CDR2 FQGTGA. The CDR3 totals 20 residues. The DNA for the CDR3 is TGTGCCAGCAGCCCTTCCCCACGCGGCGCGGAGCCGTTGAGAACCTACGAGCAGTACTTC. Translated, it gives CASSPSPRGAEPLRTYEQYF.

This clone has just one count. The chain employs TRBV18 and TRBJ1-1; D is possibly TRBD1 (6 bases). This CDR3 contains 13 residues. V was clipped by 3 bases and J by 7 bases, with 12 bases between them. From germline, CDR1 is KGHSH and CDR2 LQKENI. DNA of the CDR3: TGTGCCAGCTCACCGAGGGGGGGTAGTGAAGCTTTCTTT. Protein sequence: CASSPRGGSEAFF.

V and J are TRBV5-1 and TRBJ2-1; 10 bases map to TRBD1. V was pared by 0 bases and J by 5 bases, with 5 bases of the junction left unmatched. This CDR3 spans 16 amino acids. CDR1 is SGHRS, CDR2 YFSETQ, per germline. The CDR3 loop reads CASSLAPGTGDNEQFF. The CDR3 region has the DNA TGCGCCAGCAGCTTGGCCCCAGGGACAGGGGACAATGAGCAGTTCTTC.

This sequence joins TRBV29-1 and TRBJ1-1, with TRBD1 matching over 7 bases. V lost 6 bases, J lost 7 bases, and 5 bases stayed unmatched. Germline V CDR1 and CDR2: SQVTM, ANQGSEA. The CDR3 is made up of 11 amino acids. The CDR3 nucleotides read TGCAGCGTCCCCAGGGGGAGTGAAGCTTTCTTT. It translates to CSVPRGSEAFF.

The chain combines TRBV6-5 with TRBJ2-1; 8 bases are shared with TRBD1. The CDR3 sequence is 15 residues long. V gave up 5 bases and J gave up 2 bases; unmatched junction bases: 5. CDR1 is MNHEY and CDR2 is SVGAGI in the germline V gene. The CDR3 reads CASSKDRDTYNEQFF. CDR3 in DNA: TGTGCCAGCAGTAAGGACAGGGACACCTACAATGAGCAGTTCTTC.

The chain links TRBV4-3 to TRBJ1-5, with D possibly TRBD1 on 5 matching bases. V lost 0 bases and J 4 bases, leaving 10 bases between the germline ends. This CDR3 contains 15 residues. Germline-derived CDR1 and CDR2 are LGHNA and YSLEER. The CDR3 sequence: CASSQDWEGNQPQHF. The CDR3 region has the DNA TGCGCCAGCAGCCAAGATTGGGAGGGGAATCAGCCCCAGCATTTT.

The chain carries TRBV5-1 and TRBJ2-1; the D gene is possibly TRBD2 (6 bases). Trimming removed 2 bases at V and 1 base at J, with 10 bases between. Germline-derived CDR1 and CDR2 are SGHRS and YFSETQ. This CDR3 spans 15 amino acids. The CDR3 loop reads CASSLPGDSYNEQFF. As DNA, the CDR3 is TGCGCCAGCAGCTTACCGGGGGATTCCTACAATGAGCAGTTCTTC.

The rearrangement uses TRBV3-1 (or the pseudogene TRBV3-2) and TRBJ1-1, with a tentative D call TRBD1 (5 bases). The CDR3 runs 16 residues. In germline, CDR1 is LGHDT, CDR2 YNNKEL (reference sequence). Trimming removed 3 bases at V and 5 bases at J, with 19 bases between. CDR3 in DNA: TGTGCCAGCAGCCAGATTCCCGGGGCCGGGGGGACTGAAGCTTTCTTT. Translating it yields CASSQIPGAGGTEAFF.

This chain uses TRBV9 with TRBJ2-2, with 10 positions matching TRBD1. Germline CDR1 SGDLS, CDR2 YYNGEE. This CDR3 is built from 15 residues. The V segment lost 4 bases and the J segment 6 bases; nucleotides outside the gene matches: 6. CDR3 loop: CASSSGQGVAGELFF. The CDR3 bases are TGTGCCAGCAGCTCCGGACAGGGGGTTGCCGGGGAGCTGTTTTTT.

The genes are TRBV4-1 and TRBJ1-2; no firm D call. Trimming cost V 3 bases and J 8 bases, with 16 bases left between them. Germline-derived CDR1 and CDR2 are MGHRA and YSYEKL. The CDR3 spans 14 residues. CDR3 region: CASSHPPRGNGYTF. The CDR3 DNA reads as TGCGCCAGCAGCCATCCCCCACGAGGGAACGGCTACACCTTC.

This rearrangement joins TRBV6-5 to TRBJ2-3, with D uncertain. The germline V gene has CDR1 MNHEY and CDR2 SVGAGI. V lost 10 bases to trimming and J lost 4 bases, with 12 bases between them. The CDR3 consists of 12 residues. The CDR3 here is CATQSGSDTQYF. CDR3 DNA sequence: TGTGCCACCCAATCGGGTTCAGATACGCAGTATTTT.

The chain recombines TRBV7-2 with TRBJ2-7, with D possibly being TRBD1 (6 bases). Trimming removed 1 base at V and 0 bases at J, with 16 bases between. The CDR3 has 17 amino acids. Germline V gene sequence: CDR1 SGHTA, CDR2 FQGNSA. This CDR3 reads CASSLEGWGRSSYEQYF. The DNA for the CDR3 is TGTGCCAGCAGCTTAGAGGGATGGGGGCGAAGCTCCTACGAGCAGTACTTC.

The chain employs TRBV23-1 and TRBJ1-5; D perhaps matches TRBD1 (6 bases). TRBV23-1 is known as an ORF, though its function is uncertain. This CDR3 is built from 14 residues. V shed 4 bases and J shed 8 bases, with 15 bases lying between them. CDR3 residues: CASSPPSGGKPQHF. Written as DNA, the CDR3 is TGCGCCAGCAGTCCACCGAGTGGGGGCAAGCCCCAGCATTTT.

The chain employs TRBV9 and TRBJ1-5; 7 bases fit TRBD1. V shed 2 bases, J shed 3 bases, and the junction held 5 bases outside the gene matches. This CDR3 is built from 15 residues. Germline CDR1 reads SGDLS; CDR2 reads YYNGEE. CDR3 in amino acids: CASSVGDRANQPQHF. In DNA form, the CDR3 reads TGTGCCAGCAGCGTTGGCGACAGGGCCAATCAGCCCCAGCATTTT.

This chain connects TRBV19 to TRBJ1-5; D is ambiguous. The CDR3 totals 15 residues. V was clipped by 4 bases and J by 0 bases, with 10 bases between them. CDR1 is LNHDA, CDR2 SQIVND, per germline (reference sequence). Written as DNA, the CDR3 is TGTGCCAGTAGTACCACACCCTCTAGCAATCAGCCCCAGCATTTT. This sequence encodes CASSTTPSSNQPQHF.

The chain recombines TRBV10-2 with TRBJ2-4, with TRBD1 identical over 7 bases. Unmatched junction bases numbered 5, after V lost 6 bases and J lost 6 bases. This CDR3 comprises 13 residues. Germline values: CDR1 WSHSY, CDR2 SAAADI. As DNA, the CDR3 is TGCGCCAGCAGCCCGGGACAGATAAACATTCAGTACTTC. Translation: CASSPGQINIQYF.